These 14 T cell receptor beta chains originate from one sample sequenced in a study of regulatory T cells in long-lasting Graves disease. Researchers made TCR beta libraries by using iRepertoire HTBI primers and running Arm-PCR on CDR3 regions. Each CDR3 protein is one row after TCRdb ran MiXCR on the multiplex PCR reads. The sample lists 400,000 to 450,000 distinct CDR3 sequences, about 20% seen once, with about 27% in the top ten. Time point described: persistent/refractory GD, antithyroid drugs over 5 years with positive TRAb. PBMC RNA was the source of the TCR library. This specimen was peripheral blood mononuclear cells (PBMCs), taken when the disease was refractory, from a patient treated with antithyroid drugs. The receptor source for this set is a female donor with Graves disease.

This clonotype has only a few counts. The chain combines TRBV28 with TRBJ2-7; maybe TRBD2 (6 bases). V was cut by 6 bases and J by 2 bases, with 14 bases left in between. The CDR3 runs to 14 residues. The germline CDR1 and CDR2 sequences are MDHEN and SYDVKM. In DNA, the CDR3 is TGTGCCAGCAGACTGGGTCCGGGGGCCTACGAGCAGTACTTC. Protein: CASRLGPGAYEQYF.

This clonotype came up a few times. V and J are TRBV29-1 and TRBJ2-7, with 8 bases identical to TRBD2. The CDR3 spans 11 residues. Germline assignment: CDR1 SQVTM and CDR2 ANQGSEA. After removal of 2 bases from V and 7 bases from J, the junction contained 1 base not matched to a gene. The CDR3 nucleotides are TGCAGCGTTGAACGGGGGGGAGAGCAGTACTTC. Translating it yields CSVERGGEQYF.

This chain joins TRBV5-6 and TRBJ2-2; 7 positions match TRBD1. V lost 0 bases, J lost 4 bases, and 3 bases stayed unmatched. The germline V gene has CDR1 SGHDT and CDR2 YYEEEE. This CDR3 has 15 amino acids. CDR3 coding DNA: TGTGCCAGCAGCTTGGTCGACAGGGTCACCGGGGAGCTGTTTTTT. Its translation: CASSLVDRVTGELFF.

The chain employs TRBV6-5 and TRBJ1-2; no clear D gene. With 0 bases removed from V and 6 bases from J, the gap between germline ends came to 14 bases. Germline values: CDR1 MNHEY, CDR2 SVGAGI. This CDR3 spans 15 amino acids. CDR3 in DNA: TGTGCCAGCAGTTACTCGCTGGAGCGAGGGAATGGCTACACCTTC. It encodes CASSYSLERGNGYTF.

This clonotype was counted many times. The DNA of the CDR3 is TGTGCCAGCAGACCGGCATCTAGGGTAAACACTGAAGCTTTCTTT. Amino acids: CASRPASRVNTEAFF. V and J are TRBV12-3 or TRBV12-4 and TRBJ1-1, with D uncertain. The CDR3 is made up of 15 amino acids. The V end lost 6 bases, the J end lost 2 bases, and 16 bases lay between the germline ends.

At least ten counts were recorded for this clonotype. This chain connects TRBV28 to TRBJ2-4, with 8 bases that match TRBD1. This CDR3 is built from 13 residues. Germline V CDR1 and CDR2: MDHEN, SYDVKM. With V trimmed by 3 bases and J by 10 bases, 5 bases remained unmatched. CDR3 sequence: CASSFRNRGIQYF. The CDR3, as DNA: TGTGCCAGCAGTTTTAGGAACAGGGGGATTCAGTACTTC.

This clonotype was detected ten times or more. The rearrangement joins TRBV2 to TRBJ1-2; D possibly corresponds to TRBD1 (5 bases). The CDR3 totals 11 residues. Per the germline V gene, CDR1 is SNHLY and CDR2 is FYNNEI. Trimming took 6 bases from V and 5 from J, leaving 7 bases between them. In DNA form, the CDR3 reads TGTGCCAGCAGGAGGGGATATGGCTACACCTTC. Amino acids: CASRRGYGYTF. The full variable domain, completed using reference TRBV2 and TRBJ1-2, is EPEVTQTPSHQVTQMGQEVILRCVPISNHLYFYWYRQILGQKVEFLVSFYNNEISEKSEIFDDQFSVERPDGSNFTLKIRSTKLEDSAMYFCASRRGYGYTFGSGTRLTVV.

V and J are TRBV6-2 or TRBV6-3 and TRBJ2-3; possible D gene TRBD2, 7 bases. V was trimmed by 5 bases and J by 2 bases, leaving 14 bases between them. CDR1 and CDR2 from the germline V gene are MNHEY and SVGEGT. The CDR3 has 15 amino acids. The CDR3 region is CASSEEGGVTDTQYF. DNA of the CDR3: TGTGCCAGCAGTGAAGAGGGGGGGGTCACAGATACGCAGTATTTT.

The table lists this clonotype with many counts. V and J are TRBV6-1 and TRBJ1-2, with a weak D call TRBD1 (6 bases). Germline V gives CDR1 MNHNS, CDR2 SASEGT. This CDR3 has 15 amino acids. Trimming stripped 6 bases from V and 5 bases from J, with 19 bases between. In DNA form, the CDR3 reads TGTGCCAGCAGATCTAGACAGGCCAACCCTTATGGCTACACCTTC. Translation gives CASRSRQANPYGYTF.

The V call is TRBV30, the J call TRBJ1-5; 7 bases map to TRBD1. The germline V gene has CDR1 GTSNPN and CDR2 SVGIG (reference sequence). Trimming cost V 2 bases and J 0 bases; bases outside gene matches: 7. This CDR3 spans 16 amino acids. CDR3 in amino acids: CAWSSPQGFSNQPQHF. Here the CDR3 DNA reads TGTGCCTGGAGTTCTCCACAGGGGTTTAGCAATCAGCCCCAGCATTTT.

The chain recombines TRBV29-1 with TRBJ2-3; no firm D call. This CDR3 spans 11 amino acids. Germline V gene lookup returns CDR1 SQVTM and CDR2 ANQGSEA. Trimming removed 3 bases at V and 4 bases at J, with 5 bases between. CDR3 DNA sequence: TGCAGCGTTGATAGGTCAGATACGCAGTATTTT. Its protein product is CSVDRSDTQYF.

The CDR3 sequence is CASSPFGGAGAEAFF. CDR3 coding DNA: TGTGCCAGCTCACCTTTCGGGGGCGCGGGCGCTGAAGCTTTCTTT. V is TRBV18 and J is TRBJ1-1; a weak D match, TRBD1 (6 bases). CDR3 length: 15 residues. Germline CDR1 is KGHSH and CDR2 is LQKENI. Trimming left V 3 bases short and J 6 bases short, with 17 bases between.

There are many counts of this clonotype. V gene TRBV7-9 combines with J gene TRBJ1-4; the D is unclear. The CDR3 runs 14 residues. Germline V CDR1 and CDR2: SEHNR, FQNEAQ (reference sequence). The V end lost 1 base, the J end lost 5 bases, and 8 bases lay between the germline ends. CDR3 in DNA: TGTGCCAGCAGCTTAGACTTGGCCAATGAAAAACTGTTTTTT. The encoded protein is CASSLDLANEKLFF.

This clonotype came up a few times. V and J are TRBV7-9 and TRBJ1-2; no reliable D call. The CDR3 sequence is 13 residues long. Germline V gives CDR1 SEHNR, CDR2 FQNEAQ (reference sequence). Trimming left V 1 base short and J 6 bases short, with 9 bases between. CDR3 nucleotides: TGTGCCAGCAGCTTAGAACCTAGAAATGGCTACACCTTC. This codes for CASSLEPRNGYTF.